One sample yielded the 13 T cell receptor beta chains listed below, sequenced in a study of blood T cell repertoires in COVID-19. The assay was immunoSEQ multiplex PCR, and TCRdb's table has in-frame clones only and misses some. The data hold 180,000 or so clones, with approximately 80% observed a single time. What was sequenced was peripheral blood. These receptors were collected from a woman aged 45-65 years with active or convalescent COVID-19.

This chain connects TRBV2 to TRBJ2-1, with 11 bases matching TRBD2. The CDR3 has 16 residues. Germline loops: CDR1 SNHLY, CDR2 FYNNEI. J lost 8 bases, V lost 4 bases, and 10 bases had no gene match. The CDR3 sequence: CASSGDSGRAIDEQFF. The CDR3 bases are TGTGCCAGCAGTGGGGATAGCGGGAGGGCCATCGATGAGCAGTTCTTC. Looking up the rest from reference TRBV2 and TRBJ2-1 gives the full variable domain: EPEVTQTPSHQVTQMGQEVILRCVPISNHLYFYWYRQILGQKVEFLVSFYNNEISEKSEIFDDQFSVERPDGSNFTLKIRSTKLEDSAMYFCASSGDSGRAIDEQFFGPGTRLTVL.

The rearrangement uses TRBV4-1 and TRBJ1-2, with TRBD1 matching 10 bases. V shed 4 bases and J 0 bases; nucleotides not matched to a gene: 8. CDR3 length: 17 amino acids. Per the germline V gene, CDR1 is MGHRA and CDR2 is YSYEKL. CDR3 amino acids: CASSLGTGAQANYGYTF. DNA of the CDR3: TGCGCCAGCAGCCTCGGGACAGGGGCCCAAGCTAACTATGGCTACACCTTC.

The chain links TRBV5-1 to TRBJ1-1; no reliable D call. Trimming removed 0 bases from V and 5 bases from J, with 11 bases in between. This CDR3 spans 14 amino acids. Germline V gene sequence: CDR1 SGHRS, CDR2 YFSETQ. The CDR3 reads CASSLGSGRTEAFF. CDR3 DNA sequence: TGCGCCAGCAGCTTGGGTTCGGGTCGGACTGAAGCTTTCTTT.

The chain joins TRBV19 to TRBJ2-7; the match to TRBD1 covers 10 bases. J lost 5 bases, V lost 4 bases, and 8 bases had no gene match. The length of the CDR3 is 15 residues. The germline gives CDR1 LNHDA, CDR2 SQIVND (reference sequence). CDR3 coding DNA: TGTGCCAGTAGTAGGGGGACAGGGGTAGGGAACGAGCAGTACTTC. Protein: CASSRGTGVGNEQYF.

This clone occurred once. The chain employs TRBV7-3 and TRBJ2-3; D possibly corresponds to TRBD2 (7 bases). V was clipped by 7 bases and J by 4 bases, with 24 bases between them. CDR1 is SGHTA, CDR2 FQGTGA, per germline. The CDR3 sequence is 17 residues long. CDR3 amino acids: CASNSGRGRWSADTQYF. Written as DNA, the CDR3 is TGTGCCAGCAATTCAGGGAGGGGGAGATGGAGCGCAGATACGCAGTATTTT.

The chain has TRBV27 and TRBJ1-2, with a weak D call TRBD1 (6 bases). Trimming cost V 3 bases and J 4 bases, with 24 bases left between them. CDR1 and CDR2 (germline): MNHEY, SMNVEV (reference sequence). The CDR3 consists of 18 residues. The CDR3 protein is CASSFGGTGRGYGYGYTF. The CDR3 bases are TGTGCCAGCAGTTTTGGGGGCACCGGCAGGGGTTATGGCTATGGCTACACCTTC.

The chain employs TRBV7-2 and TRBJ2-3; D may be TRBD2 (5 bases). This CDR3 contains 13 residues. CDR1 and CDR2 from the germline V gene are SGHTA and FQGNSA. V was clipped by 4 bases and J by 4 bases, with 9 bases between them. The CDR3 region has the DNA TGTGCCAGCAGCTCCACCGGGGCAGATACGCAGTATTTT. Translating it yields CASSSTGADTQYF.

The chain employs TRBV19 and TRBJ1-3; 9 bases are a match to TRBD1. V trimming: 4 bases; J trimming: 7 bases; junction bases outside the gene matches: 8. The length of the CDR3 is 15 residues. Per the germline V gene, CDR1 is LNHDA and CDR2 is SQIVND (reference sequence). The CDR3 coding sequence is TGTGCCAGTAGTACCGGGGACAGGGCAGAGAACACCATATATTTT. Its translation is CASSTGDRAENTIYF.

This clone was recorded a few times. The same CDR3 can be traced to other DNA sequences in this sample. CDR3 nucleotide sequence: TGTGCCAGCAGTTTGCAGGGTAATTCACCCCTCCACTTT. Translated: CASSLQGNSPLHF. The V gene is TRBV12-3 or TRBV12-4, the J gene TRBJ1-6; D perhaps matches TRBD1 (5 bases). CDR3 length equals 13 residues. V was trimmed by 3 bases and J by 6 bases, leaving 6 bases between them.

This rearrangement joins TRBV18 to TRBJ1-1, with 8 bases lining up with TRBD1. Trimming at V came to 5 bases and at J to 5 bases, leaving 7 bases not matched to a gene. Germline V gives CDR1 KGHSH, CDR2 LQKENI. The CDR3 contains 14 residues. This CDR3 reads CASSSGQGKTEAFF. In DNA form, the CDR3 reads TGTGCCAGCTCATCCGGACAGGGTAAGACTGAAGCTTTCTTT.

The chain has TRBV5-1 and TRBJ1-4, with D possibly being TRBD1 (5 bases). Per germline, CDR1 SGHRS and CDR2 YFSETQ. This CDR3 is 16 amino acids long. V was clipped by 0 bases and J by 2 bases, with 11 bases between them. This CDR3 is CASSLAAGRTNEKLFF. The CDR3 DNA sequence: TGCGCCAGCAGCTTGGCCGCGGGGCGGACTAATGAAAAACTGTTTTTT. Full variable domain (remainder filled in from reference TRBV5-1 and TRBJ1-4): KAGVTQTPRYLIKTRGQQVTLSCSPISGHRSVSWYQQTPGQGLQFLFEYFSETQRNKGNFPGRFSGRQFSNSRSEMNVSTLELGDSALYLCASSLAAGRTNEKLFFGSGTQLSVL.

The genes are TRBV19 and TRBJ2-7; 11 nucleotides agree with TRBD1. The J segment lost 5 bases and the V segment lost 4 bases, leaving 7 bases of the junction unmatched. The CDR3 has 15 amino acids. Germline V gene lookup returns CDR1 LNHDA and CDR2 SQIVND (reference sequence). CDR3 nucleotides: TGTGCCAGTAGTACCGGGACAGGGGGAAAAGACGAGCAGTACTTC. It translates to CASSTGTGGKDEQYF.

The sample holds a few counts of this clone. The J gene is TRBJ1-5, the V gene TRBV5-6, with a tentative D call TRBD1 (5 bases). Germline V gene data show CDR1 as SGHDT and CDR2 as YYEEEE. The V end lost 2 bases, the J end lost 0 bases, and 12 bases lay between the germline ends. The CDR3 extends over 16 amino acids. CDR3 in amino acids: CASSLGTDLSNQPQHF. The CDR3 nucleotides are TGTGCCAGCAGCTTAGGGACTGACCTTAGCAATCAGCCCCAGCATTTT.